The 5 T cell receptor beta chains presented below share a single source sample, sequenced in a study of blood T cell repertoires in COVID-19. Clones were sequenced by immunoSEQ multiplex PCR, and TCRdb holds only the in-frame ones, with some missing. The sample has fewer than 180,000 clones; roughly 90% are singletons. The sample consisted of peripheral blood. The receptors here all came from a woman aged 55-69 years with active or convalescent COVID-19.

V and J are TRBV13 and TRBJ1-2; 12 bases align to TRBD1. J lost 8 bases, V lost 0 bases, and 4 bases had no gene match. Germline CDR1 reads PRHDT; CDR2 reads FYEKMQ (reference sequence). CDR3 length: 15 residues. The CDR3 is CASSLGGQGAFGYTF. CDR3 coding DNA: TGTGCCAGCAGCTTAGGGGGACAGGGGGCTTTCGGCTACACCTTC.

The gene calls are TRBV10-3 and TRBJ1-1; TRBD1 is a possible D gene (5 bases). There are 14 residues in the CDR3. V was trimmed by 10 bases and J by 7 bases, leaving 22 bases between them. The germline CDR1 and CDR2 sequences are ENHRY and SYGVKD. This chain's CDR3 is CATLPADRVHEAFF. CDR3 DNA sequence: TGTGCCACACTTCCGGCTGACAGAGTCCATGAAGCTTTCTTT.

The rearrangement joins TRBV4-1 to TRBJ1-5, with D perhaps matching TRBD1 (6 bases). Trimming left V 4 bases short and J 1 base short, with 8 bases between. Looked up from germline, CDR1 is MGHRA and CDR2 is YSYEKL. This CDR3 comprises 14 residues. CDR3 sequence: CASSPGQSNQPQHF. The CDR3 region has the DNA TGCGCCAGCAGCCCCGGACAGAGCAATCAGCCCCAGCATTTT.

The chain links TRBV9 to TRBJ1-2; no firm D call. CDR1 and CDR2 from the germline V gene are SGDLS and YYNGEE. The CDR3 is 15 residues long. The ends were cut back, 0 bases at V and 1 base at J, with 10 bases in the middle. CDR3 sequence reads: CASSVGTDYNYGYTF. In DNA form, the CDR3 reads TGTGCCAGCAGCGTAGGGACGGACTATAACTATGGCTACACCTTC.

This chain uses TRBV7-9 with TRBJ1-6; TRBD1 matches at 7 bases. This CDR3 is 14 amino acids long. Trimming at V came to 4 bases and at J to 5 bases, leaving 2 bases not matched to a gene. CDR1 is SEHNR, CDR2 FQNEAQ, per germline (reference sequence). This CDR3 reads CASSWQGDNSPLHF. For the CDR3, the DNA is TGTGCCAGCAGCTGGCAGGGGGATAATTCACCCCTCCACTTT. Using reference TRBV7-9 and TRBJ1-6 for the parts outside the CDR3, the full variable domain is DTGVSQNPRHKITKRGQNVTFRCDPISEHNRLYWYRQTLGQGPEFLTYFQNEAQLEKSRLLSDRFSAERPKGSFSTLEIQRTEQGDSAMYLCASSWQGDNSPLHFGNGTRLTVT.